Listed below are T cell receptor beta chains from one sample, sequenced in a study of post-analysis software for immune sequencing data. TCRdb re-called the PCR reads through MiXCR, storing one row per CDR3 protein. The profile covers around 260,000 distinct CDR3 sequences, with around 34% appearing a single time and less than 6% taken by the ten largest. What was sequenced was blood. These receptors were obtained from a girl aged 5 to 17 with multiple sclerosis. The CDR3 runs from the conserved cysteine through the conserved F or W. A D gene is named only where the DNA matches it firmly. Clone sizes are given selectively: once, few, many, or a class where the clone is expanded.

d_call: -
clone_size: once
j_call: TRBJ1-1
v_call: TRBV20-1
cdr3_aa: CSAGVGSYAEAFF
cdr3_nt: TGCAGTGCTGGAGTAGGGTCCTACGCTGAAGCTTTCTTT

d_call: -
clone_size: many
j_call: TRBJ1-2
v_call: TRBV29-1
cdr3_aa: CSLGEPGLHYGYTF
cdr3_nt: TGCAGCCTGGGGGAGCCAGGCCTTCACTATGGCTACACCTTC

d_call: -
clone_size: -
j_call: TRBJ1-6
v_call: TRBV14
cdr3_aa: CASSLGRNNSPLHF
cdr3_nt: TGTGCCAGCAGCCTCGGACGGAATAATTCACCCCTCCACTTT

d_call: TRBD2
clone_size: -
j_call: TRBJ2-5
v_call: TRBV20-1
cdr3_aa: CSARDLAGGEQETQYF
cdr3_nt: TGCAGTGCTAGAGATCTGGCGGGGGGGGAGCAAGAGACCCAGTACTTC

d_call: -
clone_size: few
j_call: TRBJ2-2
v_call: TRBV29-1
cdr3_aa: CSVIRENTGELFF
cdr3_nt: TGCAGCGTTATTCGGGAAAACACCGGGGAGCTGTTTTTT

d_call: TRBD2
clone_size: many
j_call: TRBJ2-1
v_call: TRBV12-3/TRBV12-4
cdr3_aa: CASSGPRSGGSDEQFF
cdr3_nt: TGTGCCAGCAGTGGTCCAAGGAGCGGGGGGTCCGATGAGCAGTTCTTC

d_call: TRBD2
clone_size: -
j_call: TRBJ2-1
v_call: TRBV28
cdr3_aa: CASSLRALASGIGNEQFF
cdr3_nt: TGTGCCAGCAGTTTACGGGCCCTCGCTAGCGGGATCGGCAATGAGCAGTTCTTC

d_call: TRBD2
clone_size: -
j_call: TRBJ2-1
v_call: TRBV6-5
cdr3_aa: CASIQGAGGHEQFF
cdr3_nt: TGTGCCAGCATCCAAGGAGCGGGAGGGCATGAACAGTTCTTC

d_call: -
clone_size: -
j_call: TRBJ1-1
v_call: TRBV5-1
cdr3_aa: CASSLEAPKNTEAFF
cdr3_nt: TGCGCCAGCAGCTTGGAGGCTCCGAAGAACACTGAAGCTTTCTTT

d_call: -
clone_size: many
j_call: TRBJ2-7
v_call: TRBV20-1
cdr3_aa: CSAKDFSYEQYF
cdr3_nt: TGCAGTGCTAAGGACTTTTCCTACGAGCAGTACTTC

d_call: -
clone_size: few
j_call: TRBJ1-6
v_call: TRBV3-1
cdr3_aa: CASSQDWGGSNSPLHF
cdr3_nt: TGTGCCAGCAGCCAAGATTGGGGCGGGAGCAATTCACCCCTCCACTTT

d_call: -
clone_size: many
j_call: TRBJ1-1
v_call: TRBV29-1
cdr3_aa: CSGLLGGGTTEAFF
cdr3_nt: TGCAGCGGCCTCCTGGGGGGGGGCACCACTGAAGCTTTCTTT

d_call: -
clone_size: -
j_call: TRBJ1-1
v_call: TRBV11-1
cdr3_aa: CASKRRMNTEAFF
cdr3_nt: TGTGCCAGCAAGCGTAGAATGAACACTGAAGCTTTCTTT

d_call: -
clone_size: -
j_call: TRBJ2-3
v_call: TRBV7-2
cdr3_aa: CASSPLVRDTQYF
cdr3_nt: TGTGCCAGCAGCCCCCTAGTTCGGGATACGCAGTATTTT

d_call: TRBD2
clone_size: -
j_call: TRBJ2-4
v_call: TRBV30
cdr3_aa: CAWSYGGIAKNIQYF
cdr3_nt: TGTGCCTGGAGTTACGGGGGGATTGCCAAAAACATTCAGTACTTC

d_call: -
clone_size: few
j_call: TRBJ2-1
v_call: TRBV5-1
cdr3_aa: CASSLGGQGYEQFF
cdr3_nt: TGCGCCAGCAGCTTGGGAGGGCAGGGCTATGAGCAGTTCTTC

d_call: TRBD2
clone_size: many
j_call: TRBJ2-4
v_call: TRBV20-1
cdr3_aa: CSAAPGGNIQYF
cdr3_nt: TGCAGTGCTGCCCCGGGGGGAAACATTCAGTACTTC

d_call: -
clone_size: few
j_call: TRBJ2-3
v_call: TRBV29-1
cdr3_aa: CSVEVVSTDTQYF
cdr3_nt: TGCAGCGTTGAAGTAGTTAGCACAGATACGCAGTATTTT

d_call: TRBD1
clone_size: -
j_call: TRBJ2-5
v_call: TRBV20-1
cdr3_aa: CSPGQGEETQYF
cdr3_nt: TGCAGCCCGGGACAGGGAGAAGAGACCCAGTACTTC

d_call: -
clone_size: few
j_call: TRBJ2-2
v_call: TRBV20-1
cdr3_aa: CSALPDPNTGELFF
cdr3_nt: TGCAGTGCCTTACCCGACCCGAACACCGGGGAGCTGTTTTTT

d_call: -
clone_size: once
j_call: TRBJ2-7
v_call: TRBV5-6
cdr3_aa: CASSSPTVYEQYF
cdr3_nt: TGTGCCAGCAGCTCCCCTACGGTCTACGAGCAGTACTTC

d_call: -
clone_size: -
j_call: TRBJ2-3
v_call: TRBV29-1
cdr3_aa: CSVRVRPDTDTQYF
cdr3_nt: TGCAGTGTTAGAGTTAGACCCGACACAGATACGCAGTATTTT

d_call: TRBD2
clone_size: many
j_call: TRBJ2-5
v_call: TRBV20-1
cdr3_aa: CSARATSGRGETQYF
cdr3_nt: TGCAGTGCTAGAGCGACTAGCGGGAGGGGAGAGACCCAGTACTTC

d_call: TRBD2
clone_size: many
j_call: TRBJ2-1
v_call: TRBV3-1
cdr3_aa: CASRASGGANEQFF
cdr3_nt: TGTGCCAGCAGAGCTAGCGGGGGGGCGAATGAGCAGTTCTTC

d_call: -
clone_size: -
j_call: TRBJ1-6
v_call: TRBV3-1
cdr3_aa: CASSQGAGLNSPLHF
cdr3_nt: TGTGCCAGCAGCCAAGGTGCAGGGTTAAATTCACCCCTCCACTTT

d_call: -
clone_size: -
j_call: TRBJ2-1
v_call: TRBV13
cdr3_aa: CVSSRGTYNEQFF
cdr3_nt: TGTGTCAGCAGCCGGGGAACCTACAATGAGCAGTTCTTC

d_call: -
clone_size: many
j_call: TRBJ2-1
v_call: TRBV5-1
cdr3_aa: CASSLGGRYEQFF
cdr3_nt: TGCGCCAGCAGCTTGGGGGGCCGGTATGAGCAGTTCTTC

d_call: TRBD2
clone_size: -
j_call: TRBJ2-2
v_call: TRBV9
cdr3_aa: CASSPGLAVGELFF
cdr3_nt: TGTGCCAGCAGCCCGGGACTAGCGGTCGGGGAGCTGTTTTTT

d_call: -
clone_size: -
j_call: TRBJ2-7
v_call: TRBV20-1
cdr3_aa: CSAWGRYEQYF
cdr3_nt: TGCAGTGCTTGGGGGCGGTACGAGCAGTACTTC

d_call: TRBD2
clone_size: -
j_call: TRBJ2-7
v_call: TRBV6-6
cdr3_aa: CASTKPLTSGMYEQYF
cdr3_nt: TGTGCCAGCACCAAACCGCTGACTAGCGGCATGTACGAGCAGTACTTC

d_call: -
clone_size: many
j_call: TRBJ1-1
v_call: TRBV7-3
cdr3_aa: CASSLTTVEAFF
cdr3_nt: TGTGCCAGCAGCTTAACCACGGTTGAAGCTTTCTTT

d_call: -
clone_size: once
j_call: TRBJ2-7
v_call: TRBV28
cdr3_aa: CASSFRLGNKQYF
cdr3_nt: TGTGCCAGCAGTTTTCGATTGGGGAACAAGCAGTACTTC

d_call: -
clone_size: -
j_call: TRBJ1-1
v_call: TRBV19
cdr3_aa: CASSRQKNTEAFF
cdr3_nt: TGTGCCAGTAGTAGGCAGAAGAACACTGAAGCTTTCTTT

d_call: TRBD2
clone_size: many
j_call: TRBJ2-3
v_call: TRBV7-9
cdr3_aa: CASSPRTSGSTDTQYF
cdr3_nt: TGTGCCAGCAGCCCGCGGACTAGCGGGAGCACAGATACGCAGTATTTT

d_call: -
clone_size: -
j_call: TRBJ2-7
v_call: TRBV28
cdr3_aa: CASTSFVVAPEQYF
cdr3_nt: TGTGCCAGCACCTCCTTTGTGGTAGCCCCCGAGCAGTACTTC

d_call: TRBD1
clone_size: many
j_call: TRBJ1-2
v_call: TRBV20-1
cdr3_aa: CSARGDRDYGYTF
cdr3_nt: TGCAGTGCTAGGGGGGACAGGGACTATGGCTACACCTTC

d_call: TRBD2
clone_size: many
j_call: TRBJ2-5
v_call: TRBV27
cdr3_aa: CASLSTSGPPTQYF
cdr3_nt: TGTGCCAGCCTGTCGACTAGCGGTCCCCCAACCCAGTACTTC

d_call: -
clone_size: -
j_call: TRBJ1-6
v_call: TRBV25-1
cdr3_aa: CASSESQGDSPLHF
cdr3_nt: TGTGCCAGCAGTGAAAGCCAGGGAGATTCACCCCTCCACTTT

d_call: -
clone_size: many
j_call: TRBJ2-7
v_call: TRBV25-1
cdr3_aa: CASSSGSYEQYF
cdr3_nt: TGTGCCAGCAGTAGCGGCTCCTACGAGCAGTACTTC

d_call: -
clone_size: few
j_call: TRBJ2-5
v_call: TRBV20-1
cdr3_aa: CSASRGGARETQYF
cdr3_nt: TGCAGTGCCTCCCGAGGGGGAGCGCGAGAGACCCAGTACTTC

d_call: TRBD2
clone_size: -
j_call: TRBJ2-1
v_call: TRBV3-1
cdr3_aa: CASSQFPMGAGGPHAYNEQFF
cdr3_nt: TGTGCCAGCAGCCAATTCCCCATGGGAGCGGGAGGGCCCCATGCCTACAATGAGCAGTTCTTC

d_call: TRBD1
clone_size: many
j_call: TRBJ1-2
v_call: TRBV18
cdr3_aa: CASSPPPTGPGRYTF
cdr3_nt: TGTGCCAGCTCGCCACCCCCGACAGGGCCAGGCCGCTACACCTTC

d_call: -
clone_size: -
j_call: TRBJ2-5
v_call: TRBV6-4
cdr3_aa: CASSLYRQETQYF
cdr3_nt: TGTGCCAGCAGCTTGTACAGGCAAGAGACCCAGTACTTC

d_call: -
clone_size: -
j_call: TRBJ2-2
v_call: TRBV3-1
cdr3_aa: CASSQGPPPGELFF
cdr3_nt: TGTGCCAGCAGCCAAGGACCTCCACCCGGGGAGCTGTTTTTT

d_call: -
clone_size: -
j_call: TRBJ1-1
v_call: TRBV4-1
cdr3_aa: CASSHGALGSEAFF
cdr3_nt: TGCGCCAGCAGCCACGGGGCCTTAGGGAGTGAAGCTTTCTTT

d_call: TRBD1
clone_size: -
j_call: TRBJ2-7
v_call: TRBV6-5
cdr3_aa: CASSYSGQGAYEQYF
cdr3_nt: TGTGCCAGCAGTTACTCAGGACAGGGGGCATACGAGCAGTACTTC

d_call: -
clone_size: -
j_call: TRBJ2-1
v_call: TRBV15
cdr3_aa: CATSRDWTTRFF
cdr3_nt: TGTGCCACCAGCAGAGATTGGACTACTCGGTTCTTC

d_call: TRBD2
clone_size: -
j_call: TRBJ2-3
v_call: TRBV28
cdr3_aa: CASTGLARDTQYF
cdr3_nt: TGTGCCAGCACCGGACTAGCCAGAGATACGCAGTATTTT

d_call: TRBD1
clone_size: many
j_call: TRBJ2-5
v_call: TRBV6-6
cdr3_aa: CASRTDRGQETQYF
cdr3_nt: TGTGCCAGCAGGACGGACAGGGGACAAGAGACCCAGTACTTC

d_call: -
clone_size: -
j_call: TRBJ2-3
v_call: TRBV29-1
cdr3_aa: CSPKDGNTQYF
cdr3_nt: TGCAGCCCCAAAGATGGGAATACGCAGTATTTT

d_call: -
clone_size: once
j_call: TRBJ2-3
v_call: TRBV6-1
cdr3_aa: CANGVWQATDTQYF
cdr3_nt: TGTGCCAACGGTGTGTGGCAGGCCACAGATACGCAGTATTTT

d_call: -
clone_size: many
j_call: TRBJ2-5
v_call: TRBV4-1
cdr3_aa: CASSQAHGAAQKETQYF
cdr3_nt: TGCGCCAGCAGCCAAGCCCACGGGGCGGCCCAGAAGGAGACCCAGTACTTC

d_call: TRBD2
clone_size: -
j_call: TRBJ2-5
v_call: TRBV6-1
cdr3_aa: CASSAPGLAGLQETQYF
cdr3_nt: TGTGCCAGCAGTGCACCAGGACTAGCGGGGTTACAAGAGACCCAGTACTTC

d_call: TRBD2
clone_size: -
j_call: TRBJ2-3
v_call: TRBV7-2
cdr3_aa: CASSFGTTNYAQYF
cdr3_nt: TGTGCCAGCAGCTTCGGGACTACTAACTATGCGCAGTATTTT

d_call: TRBD1
clone_size: -
j_call: TRBJ2-2
v_call: TRBV4-2
cdr3_aa: CASSHVGQDGTGELFF
cdr3_nt: TGTGCCAGCAGCCACGTCGGACAGGACGGAACCGGGGAGCTGTTTTTT

d_call: -
clone_size: many
j_call: TRBJ2-2
v_call: TRBV12-3/TRBV12-4
cdr3_aa: CASTLLTTVPGELFF
cdr3_nt: TGTGCCAGCACCCTACTGACCACAGTACCCGGGGAGCTGTTTTTT

d_call: -
clone_size: -
j_call: TRBJ2-7
v_call: TRBV4-1
cdr3_aa: CASSQDDVTYEQYF
cdr3_nt: TGCGCCAGCAGCCAAGACGATGTTACCTACGAGCAGTACTTC

d_call: TRBD1
clone_size: many
j_call: TRBJ2-1
v_call: TRBV5-1
cdr3_aa: CASSLVTGTGVYNEQFF
cdr3_nt: TGCGCCAGCAGCTTGGTAACCGGGACAGGGGTTTACAATGAGCAGTTCTTC

d_call: -
clone_size: -
j_call: TRBJ2-1
v_call: TRBV7-4
cdr3_aa: CASSLTAESVYNEQFF
cdr3_nt: TGTGCCAGCAGCTTAACAGCGGAAAGCGTCTACAATGAGCAGTTCTTC

d_call: TRBD2
clone_size: many
j_call: TRBJ2-4
v_call: TRBV6-6
cdr3_aa: CASSTNGGGTSQYF
cdr3_nt: TGTGCCAGCAGTACCAATGGGGGGGGGACCTCTCAGTACTTC